This TCR beta chain was recovered during a study of early T cells in non-severe SARS-CoV-2 infection. This clonotype has only a few counts. Unique molecular identifiers were added to individual cDNA molecules. MiXCR was run by TCRdb on the 5' RACE reads, yielding one entry per CDR3 protein. The sample holds roughly 80,000 distinct CDR3 sequences, about 6.5% seen once. Germline V gene sequence: CDR1 SEHNR, CDR2 FQNEAQ (reference sequence). The CDR3 consists of 13 residues. The V end was cut by 5 bases, the J end by 7 bases, with 15 bases between. This receptor was identified in an adult who was a healthcare worker with PCR-confirmed SARS-CoV-2 infection or an uninfected control (not recorded which). This sequence joins TRBV7-9 and TRBJ2-7, with no clear D. The sample comprised whole blood. The CDR3 DNA follows: TGTGCCAGCAGCATCACTGGAGCTAGGGAGCAGTACTTC. Its protein product is CASSITGAREQYF.